Included here is one T cell receptor beta chain sequence, with context. V lost 6 bases to trimming and J lost 4 bases; unmatched junction nucleotides: 5. CDR3 length: 13 amino acids. This entry is derived from a study of T cell repertoires in cytomegalovirus infection. TCRdb recomputed calls from the reads with MiXCR, one row per CDR3 protein. The table shows 450,000 to 600,000 distinct CDR3 sequences, with approximately 11% occurring only once. The specimen sequenced was PBMCs. The source of this sequence is a human donor in good health (CMV status not recorded). Some clones in this sample may be carry-over from other donors' samples. The rearrangement links TRBV12-3 or TRBV12-4 to TRBJ2-5, with TRBD2 identical over 7 bases. CDR3 in amino acids: CASRSSGRETQYF. CDR3 nucleotides: TGTGCCAGCAGGTCTAGCGGCCGAGAGACCCAGTACTTC.